This TCR beta chain is drawn from a study of cytomegalovirus exposure and HLA in healthy donors. In the PCR, 60 Vbeta and 13 Jbeta primers were used. Data came from immunoSEQ multiplex PCR; TCRdb stores just in-frame clones and leaves some out. The sample holds around 150,000 clones, 75% to 90% seen once. The CDR3 consists of 16 residues. CDR1 and CDR2 (germline): SGDLS, YYNGEE. Germline trimming cut 0 bases from V and 9 bases from J; bases unmatched to any gene: 12. What was sequenced was PBMCs. This sequence joins TRBV9 and TRBJ2-1; 7 nucleotides agree with TRBD2. This clonotype originated in a woman between 18 and 29 years old in good health and CMV-seronegative. The CDR3: CASSVGLGGIRGEQFF. The CDR3 DNA follows: TGTGCCAGCAGCGTAGGTCTGGGAGGGATACGTGGTGAGCAGTTCTTC.